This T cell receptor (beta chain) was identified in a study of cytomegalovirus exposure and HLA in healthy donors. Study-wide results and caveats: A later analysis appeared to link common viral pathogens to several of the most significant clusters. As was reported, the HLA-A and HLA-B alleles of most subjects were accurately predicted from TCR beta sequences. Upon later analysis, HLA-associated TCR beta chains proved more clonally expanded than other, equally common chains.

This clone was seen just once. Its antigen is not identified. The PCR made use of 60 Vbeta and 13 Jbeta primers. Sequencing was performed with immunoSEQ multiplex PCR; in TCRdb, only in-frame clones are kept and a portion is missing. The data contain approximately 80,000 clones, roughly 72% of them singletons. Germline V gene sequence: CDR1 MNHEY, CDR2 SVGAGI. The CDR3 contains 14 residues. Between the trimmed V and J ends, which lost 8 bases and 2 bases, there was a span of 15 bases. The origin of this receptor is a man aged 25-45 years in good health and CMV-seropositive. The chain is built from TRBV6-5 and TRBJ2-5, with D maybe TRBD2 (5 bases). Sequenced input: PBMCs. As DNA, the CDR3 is TGTGCCAGCGTTTCGAGGGAAAAACAAGAGACCCAGTACTTC. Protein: CASVSREKQETQYF.